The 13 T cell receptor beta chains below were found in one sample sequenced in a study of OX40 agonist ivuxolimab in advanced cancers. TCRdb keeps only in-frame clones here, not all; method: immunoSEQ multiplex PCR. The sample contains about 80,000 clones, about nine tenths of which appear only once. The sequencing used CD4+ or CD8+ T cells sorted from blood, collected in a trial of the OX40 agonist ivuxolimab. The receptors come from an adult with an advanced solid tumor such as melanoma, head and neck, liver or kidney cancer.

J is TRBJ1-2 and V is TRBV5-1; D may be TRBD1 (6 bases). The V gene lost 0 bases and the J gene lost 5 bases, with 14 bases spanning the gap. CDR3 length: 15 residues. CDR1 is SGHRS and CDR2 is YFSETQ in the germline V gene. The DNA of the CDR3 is TGCGCCAGCAGCTTGGTACAACAGGGAGGGTATGGCTACACCTTC. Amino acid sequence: CASSLVQQGGYGYTF.

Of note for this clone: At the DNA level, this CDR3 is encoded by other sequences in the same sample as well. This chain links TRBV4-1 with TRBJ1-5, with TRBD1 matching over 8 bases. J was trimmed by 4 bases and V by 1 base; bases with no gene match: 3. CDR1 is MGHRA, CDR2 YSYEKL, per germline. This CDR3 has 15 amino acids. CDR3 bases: TGCGCCAGCAGCCAAGGGACAGGGTTTAATCAGCCCCAGCATTTT. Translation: CASSQGTGFNQPQHF.

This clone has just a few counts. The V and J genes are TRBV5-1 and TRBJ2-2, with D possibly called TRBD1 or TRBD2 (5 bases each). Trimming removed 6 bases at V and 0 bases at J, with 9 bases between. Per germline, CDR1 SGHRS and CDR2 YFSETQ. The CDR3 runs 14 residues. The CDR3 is CASMGTANTGELFF. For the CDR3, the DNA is TGCGCCAGCATGGGGACCGCGAACACCGGGGAGCTGTTTTTT.

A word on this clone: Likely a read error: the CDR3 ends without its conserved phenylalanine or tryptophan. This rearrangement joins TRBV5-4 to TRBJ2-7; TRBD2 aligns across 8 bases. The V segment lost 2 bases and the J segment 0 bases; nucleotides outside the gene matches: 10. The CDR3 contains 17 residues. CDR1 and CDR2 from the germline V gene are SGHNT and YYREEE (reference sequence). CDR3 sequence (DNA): TGTGCCAGCAGCTTTCGGCTTCGGCGGGAGGCCTCCTACGAGCAGTACCTC. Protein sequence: CASSFRLRREASYEQYL.

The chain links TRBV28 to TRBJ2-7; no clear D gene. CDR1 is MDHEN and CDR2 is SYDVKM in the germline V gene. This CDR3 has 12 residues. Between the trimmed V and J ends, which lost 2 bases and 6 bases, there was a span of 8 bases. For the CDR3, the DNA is TGTGCCAGCAGTTTAGTCCAGCGCGAGCAGTACTTC. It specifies CASSLVQREQYF.

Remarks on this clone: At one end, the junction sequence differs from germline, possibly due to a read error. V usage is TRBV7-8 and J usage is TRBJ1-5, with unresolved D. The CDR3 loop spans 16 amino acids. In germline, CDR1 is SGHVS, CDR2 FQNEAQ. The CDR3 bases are TGTGTCAGCAGCTTAGGGAGAGGGAGAAGGAAAGAGCCCCAGCATTTT. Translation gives CVSSLGRGRRKEPQHF. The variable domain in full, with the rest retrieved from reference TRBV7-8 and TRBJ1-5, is GAGVSQSPRYKVAKRGQDVALRCDPISGHVSLFWYQQALGQGPEFLTYFQNEAQLDKSGLPSDRFFAERPEGSVSTLKIQRTQQEDSAVYLCVSSLGRGRRKEPQHFGDGTRLSIL.

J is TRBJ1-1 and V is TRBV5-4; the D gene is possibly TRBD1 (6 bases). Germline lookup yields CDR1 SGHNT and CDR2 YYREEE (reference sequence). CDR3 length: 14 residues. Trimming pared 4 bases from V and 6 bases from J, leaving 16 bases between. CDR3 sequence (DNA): TGTGCCAGCAGCGCCGGGACATTCCCGGCTGAAGCTTTCTTT. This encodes CASSAGTFPAEAFF.

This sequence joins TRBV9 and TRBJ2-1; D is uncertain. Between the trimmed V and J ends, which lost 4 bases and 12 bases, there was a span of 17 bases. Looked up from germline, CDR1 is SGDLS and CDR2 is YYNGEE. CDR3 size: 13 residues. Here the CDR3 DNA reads TGTGCCAGCAGCCTCTTTATCGAGGAAGGGCAGTTCTTC. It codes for CASSLFIEEGQFF.

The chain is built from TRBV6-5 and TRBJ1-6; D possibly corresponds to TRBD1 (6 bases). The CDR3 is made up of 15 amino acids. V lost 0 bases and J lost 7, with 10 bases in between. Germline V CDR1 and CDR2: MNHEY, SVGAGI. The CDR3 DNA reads TGTGCCAGCAGTTACTCGGGACATCGAAATTCACCCCTCCACTTT. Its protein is CASSYSGHRNSPLHF.

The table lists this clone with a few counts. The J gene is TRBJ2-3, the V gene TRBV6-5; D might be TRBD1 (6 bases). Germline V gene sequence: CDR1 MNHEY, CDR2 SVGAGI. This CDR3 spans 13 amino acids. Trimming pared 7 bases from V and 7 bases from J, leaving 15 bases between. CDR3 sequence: CASNRGGENTQYF. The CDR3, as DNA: TGTGCCAGCAACCGAGGGGGTGAGAATACGCAGTATTTT.

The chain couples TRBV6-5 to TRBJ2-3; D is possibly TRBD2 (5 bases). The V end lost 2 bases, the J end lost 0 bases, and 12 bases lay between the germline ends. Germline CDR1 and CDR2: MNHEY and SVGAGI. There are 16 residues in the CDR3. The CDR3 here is CASSYIGRGSTDTQYF. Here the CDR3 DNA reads TGTGCCAGCAGTTACATCGGTCGGGGTAGCACAGATACGCAGTATTTT.

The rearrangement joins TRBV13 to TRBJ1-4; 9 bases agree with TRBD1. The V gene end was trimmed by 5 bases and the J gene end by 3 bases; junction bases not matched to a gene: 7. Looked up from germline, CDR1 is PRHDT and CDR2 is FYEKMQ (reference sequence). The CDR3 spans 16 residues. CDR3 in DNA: TGTGCCAGCAGCAAGGGGGACAGGGCGGCTAATGAAAAACTGTTTTTT. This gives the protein CASSKGDRAANEKLFF.

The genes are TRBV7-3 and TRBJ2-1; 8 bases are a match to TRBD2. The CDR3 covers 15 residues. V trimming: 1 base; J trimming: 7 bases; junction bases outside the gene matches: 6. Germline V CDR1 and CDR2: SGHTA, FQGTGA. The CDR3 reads CASSLRVAGINEQFF. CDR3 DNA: TGTGCCAGCAGCTTAAGGGTAGCGGGAATAAATGAGCAGTTCTTC.